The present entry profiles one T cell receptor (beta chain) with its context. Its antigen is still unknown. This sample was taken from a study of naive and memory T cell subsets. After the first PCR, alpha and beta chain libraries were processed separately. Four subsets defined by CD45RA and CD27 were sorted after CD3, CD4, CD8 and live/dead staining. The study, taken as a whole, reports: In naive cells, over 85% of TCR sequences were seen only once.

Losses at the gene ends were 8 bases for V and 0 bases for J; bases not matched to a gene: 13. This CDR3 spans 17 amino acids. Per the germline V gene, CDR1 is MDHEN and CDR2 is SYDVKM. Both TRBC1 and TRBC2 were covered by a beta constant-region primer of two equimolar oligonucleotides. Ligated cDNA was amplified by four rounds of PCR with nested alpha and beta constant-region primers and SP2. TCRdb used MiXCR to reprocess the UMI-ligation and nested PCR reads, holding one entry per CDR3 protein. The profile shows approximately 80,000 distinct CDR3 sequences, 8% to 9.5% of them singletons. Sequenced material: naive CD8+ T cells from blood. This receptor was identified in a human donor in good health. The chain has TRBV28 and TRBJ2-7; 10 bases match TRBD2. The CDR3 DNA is TGTGCCAGCTCGGACAGGTGGACTAGCGGTAGCTCCTACGAGCAGTACTTC. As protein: CASSDRWTSGSSYEQYF.